Ten or more counts support the clone carrying this T cell receptor beta chain. Its target is not known. The data derive from a study of identical twins. Findings and limits, study-wide: Conclusions leaned on cross-sectional statistical analysis and did not track the same donors over time.

Each cDNA held unique molecular identifiers, and template switching gave it a universal primer site. MiXCR, run by TCRdb on the 5' RACE reads, gives a single entry per CDR3 protein. The table records over 200,000 distinct CDR3 sequences, about 10% of them present only once. The CDR3 length is 15 residues. V lost 4 bases and J lost 8; bases outside the gene matches: 4. CDR1 is LGHNA and CDR2 is YSLEER in the germline V gene. The specimen sequenced was memory T cells sorted from blood. The chain has TRBV4-3 and TRBJ2-1; TRBD2 matches 14 bases. The clonotype originates from a man aged 45-65 years in good health. CDR3 coding DNA: TGCGCCAGCAGCCCGGGACTAGCGGGAGACTATGAGCAGTTCTTC. Protein sequence: CASSPGLAGDYEQFF.